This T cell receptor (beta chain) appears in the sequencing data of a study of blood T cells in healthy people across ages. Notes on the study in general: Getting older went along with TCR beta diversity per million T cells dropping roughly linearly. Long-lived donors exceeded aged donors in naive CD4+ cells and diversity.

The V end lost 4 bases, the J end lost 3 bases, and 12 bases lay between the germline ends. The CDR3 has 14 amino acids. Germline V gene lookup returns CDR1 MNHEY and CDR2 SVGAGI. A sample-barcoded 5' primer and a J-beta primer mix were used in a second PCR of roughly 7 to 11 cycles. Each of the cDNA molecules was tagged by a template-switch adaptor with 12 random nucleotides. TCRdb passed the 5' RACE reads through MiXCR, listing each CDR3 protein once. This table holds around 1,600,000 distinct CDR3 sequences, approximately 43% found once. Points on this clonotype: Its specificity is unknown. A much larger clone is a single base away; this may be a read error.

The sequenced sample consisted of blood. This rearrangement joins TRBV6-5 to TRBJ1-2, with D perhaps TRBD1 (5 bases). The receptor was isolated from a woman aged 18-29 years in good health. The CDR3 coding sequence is TGTGCCAGCAGTTCCCCGGGACGGTACTATGGCTACACCTTC. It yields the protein CASSSPGRYYGYTF.